The clone carrying this T cell receptor beta chain was observed a few times. Its antigen is unidentified. Patients having uncontrolled infection, another autoimmune disease, pregnancy or lactation were not included. Researchers amplified the TCR beta CDR3 regions from RNA transcripts. HTBI primers were used for first-round RT-PCR of the TCR CDR3. TCRdb re-called the multiplex PCR reads with MiXCR, one entry per CDR3 protein. The table records around 440,000 distinct CDR3 sequences, about a sixth of them present only once. These data are taken from a study of T cells in Graves' hyperthyroidism and ophthalmopathy. Study-wide results and limits: Before onset, ophthalmopathy was predicted by the model a median around 6.5 months earlier. Ophthalmopathy stood apart from stable hyperthyroidism in a 13 V-J model. Most thyroid-expanded clonotypes above 0.001 were also found in blood.

Sequencing was done on a sample of blood. The receptor was isolated from a woman younger than 30 with Graves' hyperthyroidism.

DNA for the CDR3: TGTGCCAACATCCCGACTGGCGGACAAGAGACCCAGTACTTC. The encoded protein is CANIPTGGQETQYF. The rearrangement uses TRBV2 and TRBJ2-5; D is undetermined. Trimming took off 10 bases at V and 2 bases at J, with 17 bases between the two ends. Per germline, CDR1 SNHLY and CDR2 FYNNEI. The CDR3 extends over 14 amino acids.